This T cell receptor (beta chain) is drawn from a study of blood T cell repertoires in COVID-19. As for the study in general: Whether acute or convalescent, the COVID-19 samples came from the United States, Italy and Spain.

Across about two dozen US areas, participants ranged in age from about 18 to 100 years. Categorization into cohorts depended on clinical history that participants reported. Data came from immunoSEQ multiplex PCR; TCRdb stores just in-frame clones and leaves some out. The profile shows under 300,000 clones, approximately 82% of them singletons. Germline CDR1 reads SEHNR; CDR2 reads FQNEAQ (reference sequence). Between the trimmed V and J ends, which lost 4 bases and 7 bases, there was a span of 13 bases. The CDR3 sequence is 14 residues long. Sequencing was done on a sample of PBMCs or T cells enriched from blood (not recorded which). The chain carries TRBV7-9 and TRBJ1-4; D not resolved. This clonotype was obtained from a man between 35 and 55 years old who had recovered from COVID-19. CDR3 in DNA: TGTGCCAGCAGCTCTTCTAGAAACCTTGAAAAACTGTTTTTT. It encodes CASSSSRNLEKLFF.